One T cell receptor (beta chain) is described in this entry. The data originate from a study of OX40 agonist ivuxolimab in advanced cancers. The wider study: Averaging approximately 60 years in age, with a range of roughly 20 to 90, the cohort was around 83% male. Patients achieving partial responses numbered three: one hepatocellular carcinoma case and two cutaneous melanoma cases.

The repertoire was sequenced with immunoSEQ multiplex PCR; TCRdb's copy has only in-frame clones and lacks some. The repertoire holds 65,000 to 80,000 clones, with around 86% as singletons. This CDR3 region has 15 residues. The germline CDR1 and CDR2 sequences are MNHEY and SVGAGI. After removal of 5 bases from V and 2 bases from J, the junction contained 7 bases not matched to a gene. The chain combines TRBV6-5 with TRBJ2-7, with TRBD1 matching over 9 bases. The material sequenced was CD4+ or CD8+ T cells sorted from blood, taken in a trial of the OX40 agonist ivuxolimab. The clonotype comes from an adult with an advanced solid tumor such as melanoma, head and neck, liver or kidney cancer. Here the CDR3 reads CASSTFWDRAYEQYF. CDR3 coding DNA: TGTGCCAGCAGTACCTTCTGGGACAGGGCCTACGAGCAGTACTTC.